This TCR beta chain was sequenced in a study of T cell repertoires in cytomegalovirus infection. Study overall: CMV epitopes used comprised recently identified HLA-C-restricted ones and well-studied HLA-B-restricted ones. Public TCR beta signatures indicated both CMV infection and matching HLA type. Study results and caveats: Summed public TCR beta family frequency identified CMV carriers bearing the relevant HLA. The ex vivo response showed dominance by HLA-C-restricted CMV-specific TCR beta clonotypes.

The V end was cut by 7 bases, the J end by 7 bases, with 14 bases between. The germline V gene encodes CDR1 LNHDA and CDR2 SQIVND (reference sequence). The CDR3 has 13 amino acids. TCRdb analysed the reads with MiXCR anew, one entry per CDR3 protein. Among a few hundred thousand distinct CDR3 sequences, roughly 25% were seen once, and the ten largest hold about 14%. This clonotype was recorded a few times. Its antigen is not known. The chain links TRBV19 to TRBJ2-1; D is undetermined. Sequencing used cultured PBMCs, obtained from culture after CMV antigen stimulation. The receptor's source is a human donor in good health (CMV status not recorded). Some clones in this sample may be carry-over from other donors' samples. The CDR3 sequence is CASNDPPFNEQFF. Written as DNA, the CDR3 is TGTGCCAGTAACGACCCCCCCTTTAATGAGCAGTTCTTC.